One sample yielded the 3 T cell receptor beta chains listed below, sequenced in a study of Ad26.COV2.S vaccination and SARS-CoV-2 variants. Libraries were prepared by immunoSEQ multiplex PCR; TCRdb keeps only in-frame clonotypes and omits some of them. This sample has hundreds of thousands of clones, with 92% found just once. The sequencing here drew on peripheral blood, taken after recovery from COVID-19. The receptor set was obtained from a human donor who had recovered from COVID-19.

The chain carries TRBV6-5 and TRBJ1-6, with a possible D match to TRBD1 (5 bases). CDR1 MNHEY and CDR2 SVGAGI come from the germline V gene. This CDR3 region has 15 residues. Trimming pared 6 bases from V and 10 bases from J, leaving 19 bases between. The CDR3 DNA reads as TGTGCCAGCAGCCTCCAAGCCGGGCAGGGATCACCCCTCCACTTT. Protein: CASSLQAGQGSPLHF.

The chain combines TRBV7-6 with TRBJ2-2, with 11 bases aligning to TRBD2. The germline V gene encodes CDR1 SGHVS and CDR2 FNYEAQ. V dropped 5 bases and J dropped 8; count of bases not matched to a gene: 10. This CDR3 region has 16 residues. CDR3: CASSPLGLAGGGELFF. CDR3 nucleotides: TGTGCCAGCAGCCCCCTCGGTCTAGCGGGGGGAGGGGAGCTGTTTTTT.

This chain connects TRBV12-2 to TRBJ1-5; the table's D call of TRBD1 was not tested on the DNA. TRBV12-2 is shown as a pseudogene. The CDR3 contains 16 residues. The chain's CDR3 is CASRPPGQSFNQPQHF. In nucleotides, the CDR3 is TGTGCAAGTCGCCCTCCGGGACAGTCATTCAATCAGCCCCAGCATTTT.